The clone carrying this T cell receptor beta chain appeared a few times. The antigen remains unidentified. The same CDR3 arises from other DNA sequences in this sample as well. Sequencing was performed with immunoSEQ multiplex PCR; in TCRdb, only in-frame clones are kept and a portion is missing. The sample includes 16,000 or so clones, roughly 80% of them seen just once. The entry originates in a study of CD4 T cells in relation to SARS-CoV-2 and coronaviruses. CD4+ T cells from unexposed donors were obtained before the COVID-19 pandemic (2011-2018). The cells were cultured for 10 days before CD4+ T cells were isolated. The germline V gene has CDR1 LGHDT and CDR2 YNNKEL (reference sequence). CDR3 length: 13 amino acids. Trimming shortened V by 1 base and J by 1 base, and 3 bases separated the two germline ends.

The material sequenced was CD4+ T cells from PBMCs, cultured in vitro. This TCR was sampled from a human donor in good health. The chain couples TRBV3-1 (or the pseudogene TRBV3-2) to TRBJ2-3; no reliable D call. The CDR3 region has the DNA TGTGCCAGCAGCCAAGGGGGCACAGATACGCAGTATTTT. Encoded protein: CASSQGGTDTQYF.